The 16 T cell receptor beta chains reported below all come from one sample, sequenced in a study of blood T cell repertoires in COVID-19. Some clones are missing from TCRdb's copy, which holds only in-frame ones; the method was immunoSEQ multiplex PCR. Of about 380,000 clones listed, 70% to 90% are singletons. Sequenced material: PBMCs or T cells enriched from blood (not recorded which). The source of these receptors is a woman younger than 30 who had recovered from COVID-19.

The V call is TRBV10-3, the J call TRBJ1-4; no clear D gene. Trimming removed 8 bases from V and 7 bases from J, with 11 bases in between. The CDR3 has 12 residues. Germline lookup yields CDR1 ENHRY and CDR2 SYGVKD. The CDR3 is CAISEEGEKLFF. CDR3 coding DNA: TGTGCCATCTCTGAGGAGGGTGAAAAACTGTTTTTT.

The CDR3: CASSSSRGGFTDTQYF. CDR3 nucleotides: TGTGCCAGCAGTTCTTCTCGGGGGGGCTTCACAGATACGCAGTATTTT. The rearrangement uses TRBV3-1 (or the pseudogene TRBV3-2) and TRBJ2-3; 8 nucleotides agree with TRBD2. Germline assignment: CDR1 LGHDT and CDR2 YNNKEL (reference sequence). V shed 6 bases and J 2 bases; nucleotides not matched to a gene: 10. The CDR3 is 16 amino acids.

The rearrangement uses TRBV19 and TRBJ2-5, with TRBD2 matching 8 bases. The V and J ends lost 6 bases and 4 bases, in that order; junction bases with no gene match: 7. CDR1 is LNHDA, CDR2 SQIVND, per germline (reference sequence). This CDR3 has 14 residues. The CDR3 here is CASSGGALLETQYF. In nucleotides, the CDR3 is TGTGCCAGTAGCGGGGGGGCTCTGCTAGAGACCCAGTACTTC.

The gene calls are TRBV2 and TRBJ1-5; the D gene is possibly TRBD1 (6 bases). The CDR3 has 16 amino acids. Germline V CDR1 and CDR2: SNHLY, FYNNEI. The V gene lost 6 bases and the J gene lost 5 bases, with 20 bases spanning the gap. CDR3: CASSRPGGRGDQPQHF. CDR3 DNA: TGTGCCAGCAGCCGGCCGGGGGGCAGGGGAGATCAGCCCCAGCATTTT.

The V call is TRBV5-1, the J call TRBJ1-6, with D possibly being TRBD1 (5 bases). Germline CDR1 SGHRS, CDR2 YFSETQ. The CDR3 is 16 amino acids. Trimming took 3 bases from V and 7 from J, leaving 17 bases between them. In DNA form, the CDR3 reads TGCGCCAGCAGCTCGGCCCCCGGAGGGGTAAATTCACCCCTCCACTTT. Its protein product is CASSSAPGGVNSPLHF.

This clone appeared a single time. This CDR3 is also generated by other DNA sequences in the sample. This chain uses TRBV18 with TRBJ1-3; D is unclear. Trimming took off 1 base at V and 4 bases at J, with 8 bases between the two ends. The CDR3 runs to 14 residues. Per the germline V gene, CDR1 is KGHSH and CDR2 is LQKENI. CDR3 in DNA: TGTGCCAGCTCACCACAGGGAGCGGGAAACACCATATATTTT. It is translated as CASSPQGAGNTIYF. The entire variable domain, with the rest obtained from reference TRBV18 and TRBJ1-3, is as follows: NAGVMQNPRHLVRRRGQEARLRCSPMKGHSHVYWYRQLPEEGLKFMVYLQKENIIDESGMPKERFSAEFPKEGPSILRIQQVVRGDSAAYFCASSPQGAGNTIYFGEGSWLTVV.

The rearrangement links TRBV30 to TRBJ2-3; 13 nucleotides line up with TRBD2. The ends lost 2 bases at V and 1 base at J; junction bases unmatched: 9. In germline, CDR1 is GTSNPN, CDR2 SVGIG (reference sequence). CDR3 length equals 18 residues. For the CDR3, the DNA is TGTGCCTGGAGTTTAGGACTAGCGGGGGCTCCGGGCACAGATACGCAGTATTTT. This translates into CAWSLGLAGAPGTDTQYF.

The rearrangement uses TRBV9 and TRBJ2-5, with TRBD1 identical over 10 bases. V shed 0 bases and J 5 bases; nucleotides not matched to a gene: 7. Germline V lookup: CDR1 SGDLS, CDR2 YYNGEE. The CDR3 has 16 residues. CDR3 residues: CASSVDSRTGGETQYF. CDR3 nucleotide sequence: TGTGCCAGCAGCGTAGATAGTAGGACAGGGGGGGAGACCCAGTACTTC.

Remarks on this clone: Its ends do not fully match the called genes, so a read error is possible. The chain links TRBV5-6 to TRBJ2-7; D may be TRBD2 (6 bases). The CDR3 runs to 11 residues. The V gene's germline CDR1 is SGHDT and CDR2 YYEEEE. As DNA, the CDR3 is TGTGCCAGCAATCCCTGGACTGGGACTGACTTC. Translated, it gives CASNPWTGTDF.

V gene TRBV7-8 combines with J gene TRBJ2-1, with TRBD1 matching over 9 bases. Germline CDR1 and CDR2: SGHVS and FQNEAQ. V was clipped by 5 bases and J by 4 bases; unmatched bases: 18. This CDR3 spans 19 amino acids. CDR3 region: CASSAHRRNRGQPYNEQFF. In nucleotides, the CDR3 is TGTGCCAGCAGCGCCCACCGTAGGAACAGGGGGCAACCATACAATGAGCAGTTCTTC. Supplemented by reference TRBV7-8 and TRBJ2-1, the full variable domain reads GAGVSQSPRYKVAKRGQDVALRCDPISGHVSLFWYQQALGQGPEFLTYFQNEAQLDKSGLPSDRFFAERPEGSVSTLKIQRTQQEDSAVYLCASSAHRRNRGQPYNEQFFGPGTRLTVL.

The genes are TRBV11-2 and TRBJ1-6; D is unresolved. The CDR3 extends over 16 amino acids. CDR1 is SGHAT and CDR2 is FQNNGV in the germline V gene. Trimming shortened V by 1 base and J by 11 bases, and 18 bases separated the two germline ends. For the CDR3, the DNA is TGTGCCAGCAGCTTAGGGGGAGACGGAGCGATTGCACCCCTCCACTTT. Translation gives CASSLGGDGAIAPLHF.

This clone occurred once. CDR3 in amino acids: CASRHPGQVRDEQYF. CDR3 nucleotides: TGTGCCAGCAGACACCCGGGACAGGTGAGGGACGAGCAGTACTTC. The rearrangement joins TRBV7-2 to TRBJ2-7, with 8 nucleotides matching TRBD1. The CDR3 runs 15 residues. Germline trimming cut 6 bases from V and 5 bases from J; bases unmatched to any gene: 12. Germline V gene data show CDR1 as SGHTA and CDR2 as FQGNSA.

The CDR3 bases are TGCAGTGCTAGTCGGGCTAGCGGGGGCTCCTACAATGAGCAGTTCTTC. It codes for CSASRASGGSYNEQFF. The V gene is TRBV20-1, the J gene TRBJ2-1; TRBD2 matches 10 bases. With V trimmed by 3 bases and J by 0 bases, 5 bases remained unmatched. The CDR3 length is 16 residues. The V gene's germline CDR1 is DFQATT and CDR2 SNEGSKA (reference sequence).

This chain uses TRBV6-2 or TRBV6-3 with TRBJ2-3, with 13 positions matching TRBD2. V lost 5 bases to trimming and J lost 1 base; unmatched junction nucleotides: 3. The CDR3 loop spans 16 amino acids. CDR1 MNHEY and CDR2 SVGEGT come from the germline V gene. CDR3 coding DNA: TGTGCCAGCAGTCGCGGACTAGCGGGGGGCACAGATACGCAGTATTTT. As protein: CASSRGLAGGTDTQYF.

This sequence joins TRBV7-9 and TRBJ1-4, with D perhaps matching TRBD1 (5 bases). The CDR3 covers 14 residues. Per the germline V gene, CDR1 is SEHNR and CDR2 is FQNEAQ (reference sequence). V lost 1 base and J lost 8, with 11 bases in between. CDR3 protein: CASSLVRVGEKLFF. The DNA for the CDR3 is TGTGCCAGCAGCTTAGTCAGGGTCGGGGAAAAACTGTTTTTT.

The chain is built from TRBV18 and TRBJ1-5; D perhaps matches TRBD1 (6 bases). The CDR3 runs to 19 residues. The V end lost 3 bases, the J end lost 0 bases, and 21 bases lay between the germline ends. Germline assignment: CDR1 KGHSH and CDR2 LQKENI. Here the CDR3 DNA reads TGTGCCAGCTCACCCCTTACACCTCAGGACAGCTATAGCAATCAGCCCCAGCATTTT. Translated: CASSPLTPQDSYSNQPQHF.